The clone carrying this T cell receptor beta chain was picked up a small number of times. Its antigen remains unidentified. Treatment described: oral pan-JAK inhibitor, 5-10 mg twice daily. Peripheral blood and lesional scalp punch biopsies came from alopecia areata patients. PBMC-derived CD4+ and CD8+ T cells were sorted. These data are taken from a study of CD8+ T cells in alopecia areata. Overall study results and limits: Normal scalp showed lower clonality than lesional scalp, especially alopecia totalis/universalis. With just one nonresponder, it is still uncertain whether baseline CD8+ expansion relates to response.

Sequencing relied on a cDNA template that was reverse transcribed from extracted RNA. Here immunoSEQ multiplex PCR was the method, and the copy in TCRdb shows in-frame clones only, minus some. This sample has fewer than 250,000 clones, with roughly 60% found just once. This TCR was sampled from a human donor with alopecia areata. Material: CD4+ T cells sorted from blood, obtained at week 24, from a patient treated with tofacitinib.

CDR3 bases: TGCAGCGTCCGGGAGGTAGGGGGTGGCAATCAGCCCCAGCATTTT. The encoded protein is CSVREVGGGNQPQHF. The rearrangement joins TRBV29-1 to TRBJ1-5; D is possibly TRBD1 (6 bases). The CDR3 runs 15 residues. V was clipped by 6 bases and J by 2 bases, with 17 bases between them. Per germline, CDR1 SQVTM and CDR2 ANQGSEA.